This T cell receptor (beta chain) was recorded in a study of OX40 agonist ivuxolimab in advanced cancers. Concerning this clone itself: Its target is unknown.

CDR3 length: 16 residues. Germline CDR1 MNHEY, CDR2 SVGAGI. V lost 0 bases, J lost 7 bases, and 6 bases stayed unmatched. Some clones are missing from TCRdb's copy, which holds only in-frame ones; the method was immunoSEQ multiplex PCR. In the table there are about 94,000 clones, roughly 84% of which are singletons. Study results and limitations: In the 0.1 to 3.0 mg/kg range, CD4+ and CD8+ blood T cells had expanded clonally by week 6.

This chain links TRBV6-5 with TRBJ1-1, with 12 bases lining up with TRBD1. Specimen: CD4+ or CD8+ T cells sorted from blood, collected in a trial of the OX40 agonist ivuxolimab. The receptor comes from an adult with an advanced solid tumor such as melanoma, head and neck, liver or kidney cancer. In nucleotides, the CDR3 is TGTGCCAGCAGTTACTCGGGGACAGGGGGCTTCGGTGAAGCTTTCTTT. Encoded protein: CASSYSGTGGFGEAFF.